These T cell receptor beta chains were read from a single sample in a study of control samples from healthy donors and cancer patients. The repertoire was sequenced with immunoSEQ multiplex PCR; TCRdb's copy has only in-frame clones and lacks some. The sample lists approximately 170,000 clones; 90% to 95% were seen once. Sequenced material: blood. The receptor set was obtained from a woman in her twenties or thirties in good health. Both conserved end residues are part of each CDR3. D genes are given only for firm matches. Only part of the rows carry a size: once, few, many, or a class if the clone is expanded.

>NA|16|TRBV9|TRBD1|TRBJ1-4
TGTGCCAGCAGCCCCCCCCAGACAGGGGGCAGGGAAAAACTGTTTTTT
CASSPPQTGGREKLFF
>NA|18|TRBV6-1|TRBD2|TRBJ2-1
TGTGCCAGCAGTGAAAGAAGAACTAGCGGGCACTCCTACAATGAGCAGTTCTTC
CASSERRTSGHSYNEQFF
>NA|14|TRBV18|NA|TRBJ1-5
TGTGCCAGCTCCCCGTATAGCAGCAATCAGCCCCAGCATTTT
CASSPYSSNQPQHF
>few|14|TRBV10-2|NA|TRBJ1-4
TGCGCCAGCAGCTCCAGGATGGGGGATGAAAAACTGTTTTTT
CASSSRMGDEKLFF
>NA|13|TRBV5-5|TRBD2|TRBJ2-3
TGTGCCAGCACCGGACTAGTCGCAGATACGCAGTATTTT
CASTGLVADTQYF
>NA|15|TRBV5-1|NA|TRBJ2-2
TGCGCCAGCAGCCCCGGGACAACGAACACCGGGGAGCTGTTTTTT
CASSPGTTNTGELFF
>NA|15|TRBV24-1|NA|TRBJ2-5
TGTGCCACCAGTGATTTGGGAGGGGGCGGTGAGACCCAGTACTTC
CATSDLGGGGETQYF
>NA|13|TRBV7-2|TRBD2|TRBJ2-5
TGTGCCAGCAGATCCAGCGGGAGGGAGACCCAGTACTTC
CASRSSGRETQYF
>NA|16|TRBV6-1|TRBD1|TRBJ1-1
TGTGCCAGCAGTGAATTTGTGGGGACAGGAAACACTGAAGCTTTCTTT
CASSEFVGTGNTEAFF
>NA|16|TRBV10-3|NA|TRBJ2-6
TGTGCCATCAGTGGTCTGGGGGGCTCTGGGGCCAACGTCCTGACTTTC
CAISGLGGSGANVLTF
>NA|13|TRBV12-3/TRBV12-4|TRBD1|TRBJ1-2
TGTGCCAGCAAGGGGACAGTTTTTTATGGCTACACCTTC
CASKGTVFYGYTF
>NA|13|TRBV5-1|NA|TRBJ2-1
TGCGCCAGCAGCTATGACTCCTACAATGAGCAGTTCTTC
CASSYDSYNEQFF
>NA|14|TRBV6-1|NA|TRBJ2-5
TGTGCCAGCAGTGAAGGGGCAGTCCGGGAGACCCAGTACTTC
CASSEGAVRETQYF
>NA|14|TRBV7-5|NA|TRBJ1-5
TGTGCCAGAAGAACCAGGGGAGGGATTCAGCCCCAGCATTTT
CARRTRGGIQPQHF
>NA|16|TRBV19|NA|TRBJ1-5
TGTGCCAGTAGTATATTTGGACAGACTAGCAATCAGCCCCAGCATTTT
CASSIFGQTSNQPQHF
>NA|15|TRBV18|TRBD1|TRBJ1-4
TGTGCCAGCTCACCCGGACAGGGCACAATGGAAAAACTGTTTTTT
CASSPGQGTMEKLFF